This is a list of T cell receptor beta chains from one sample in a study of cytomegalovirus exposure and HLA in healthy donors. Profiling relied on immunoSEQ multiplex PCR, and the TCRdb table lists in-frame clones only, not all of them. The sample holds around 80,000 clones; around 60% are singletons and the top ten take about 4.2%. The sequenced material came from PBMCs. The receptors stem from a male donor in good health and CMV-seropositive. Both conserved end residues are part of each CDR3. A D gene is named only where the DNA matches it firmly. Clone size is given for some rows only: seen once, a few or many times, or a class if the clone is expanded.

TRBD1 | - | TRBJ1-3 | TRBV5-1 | TGCGCCAGCAGGCCTTCCGGGACAGGGCTTCGTATCTCTGGAAACACCATATATTTT | CASRPSGTGLRISGNTIYF
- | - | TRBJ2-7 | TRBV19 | TGTGCCAGTAGTATAGATCGCAGGGGCGAGCAGTACTTC | CASSIDRRGEQYF
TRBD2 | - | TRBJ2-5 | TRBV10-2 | TGCGCCAGCAGTGAGTCAAGAAGCGGGAGCCCCCCAGAGACCCAGTACTTC | CASSESRSGSPPETQYF
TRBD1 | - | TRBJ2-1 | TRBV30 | TGTGCCTCTGCGGCGACAGGGGAGAATGAGCAGTTCTTC | CASAATGENEQFF
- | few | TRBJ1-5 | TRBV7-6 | TGTGCCAGCAGCTCACGGGTGATGGGCCCGGGGTATAGCAATCAGCCCCAGCATTTT | CASSSRVMGPGYSNQPQHF
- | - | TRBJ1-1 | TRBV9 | TGTGCCAGCAGCGTCGGGGGAGGTGGAACTGAAGCTTTCTTT | CASSVGGGGTEAFF
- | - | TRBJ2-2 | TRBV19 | TGTGCCAGTAGTATAGGAGGCGGAGCGAACACCGGGGAGCTGTTTTTT | CASSIGGGANTGELFF
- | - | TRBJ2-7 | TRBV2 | TGTGCCAGCACTTTGAACAGGGAGAAGGAGTACTTC | CASTLNREKEYF
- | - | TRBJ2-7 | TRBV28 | TGTGCCAGCAGTTTGGGAGGAACGGGGGAGCAGTACTTC | CASSLGGTGEQYF
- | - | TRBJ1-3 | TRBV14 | TGTGCCAGCAGCCAAGGGACTTCTGGAAACACCATATATTTT | CASSQGTSGNTIYF
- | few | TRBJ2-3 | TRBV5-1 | TGCGCCAGCAGCGGCGGGGGCGGAGATACGCAGTATTTT | CASSGGGGDTQYF
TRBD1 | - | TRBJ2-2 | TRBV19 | TGTGCCAGTAGTATAGGACAGGGGGGCACCGGGGAGCTGTTTTTT | CASSIGQGGTGELFF
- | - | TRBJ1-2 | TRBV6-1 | TGTGCCAGCCGTTTCACAGGTGGCTACACCTTC | CASRFTGGYTF
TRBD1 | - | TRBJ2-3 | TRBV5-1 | TGCGCCAGCAGCTCGGGACAGGGTTACACAGATACGCAGTATTTT | CASSSGQGYTDTQYF
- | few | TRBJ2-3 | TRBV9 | TGTGCCAGCAGCGTAGGACTGTTCACAGATACGCAGTATTTT | CASSVGLFTDTQYF
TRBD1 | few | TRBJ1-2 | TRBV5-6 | TGTGCCAGCAGCGTCGGACAGGTGACTTATGGCTACACCTTC | CASSVGQVTYGYTF
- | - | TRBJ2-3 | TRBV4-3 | TGCGCCAGCAGCCGGGCAGGTGGCACAGATACGCAGTATTTT | CASSRAGGTDTQYF
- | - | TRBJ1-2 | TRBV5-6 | TGTGCCAGCAGCTCTGACAGGCTCGGCTACACCTTC | CASSSDRLGYTF
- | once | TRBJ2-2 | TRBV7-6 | TGTGCCAGCAGCCTGCGCCCGAACACCGGGGAGCTGTTTTTT | CASSLRPNTGELFF
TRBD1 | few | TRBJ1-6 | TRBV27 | TGTGCCAGCAGACCGGGACAGGGCTATAATTCACCCCTCCACTTT | CASRPGQGYNSPLHF
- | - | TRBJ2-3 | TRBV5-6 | TGTGCCAGCAAGAGCCTCACAGATACGCAGTATTTT | CASKSLTDTQYF
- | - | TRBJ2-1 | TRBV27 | TGTGCCAGCAGTCCCCCCCTCGGACAGTTCCCTGGGATGGCACACAATGAGCAGTTCTTC | CASSPPLGQFPGMAHNEQFF
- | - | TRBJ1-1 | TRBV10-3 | TGTGCCATCAGTGAGCCAGGGGACGGAGAAGAAGCTTTCTTT | CAISEPGDGEEAFF
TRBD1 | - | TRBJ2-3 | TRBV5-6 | TGTGCCAGCAGCAGCCCGGGACAGGGGGCGGGGGTCACAGATACGCAGTATTTT | CASSSPGQGAGVTDTQYF
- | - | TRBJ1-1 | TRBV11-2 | TGTGCCAGCAGCTTACACGGGAACACTGAAGCTTTCTTT | CASSLHGNTEAFF
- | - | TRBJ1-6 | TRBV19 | TGTGCCAGTAGTATGGGGGGTGCAGCCCCGGGACCCCTCCACTTT | CASSMGGAAPGPLHF
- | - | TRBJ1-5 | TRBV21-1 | TGTGCCAGCGTTCCAGGCCCCGATAAACCCCAGCATTTT | CASVPGPDKPQHF
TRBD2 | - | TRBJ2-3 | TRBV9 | TGTGCCAGCAGCGTAGGGGGGGGTAGCACAGATACGCAGTATTTT | CASSVGGGSTDTQYF
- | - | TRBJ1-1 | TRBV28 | TGTGCCAGCAGTGACAGTTTGAACACTGAAGCTTTCTTT | CASSDSLNTEAFF
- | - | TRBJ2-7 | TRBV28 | TGTGCCAGCAGTTTGGGAGATTACGAGCAGTACTTC | CASSLGDYEQYF
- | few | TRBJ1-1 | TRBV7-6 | TGTGCCAGCAGCTTAGCTGGGGGGGGACTTGAAGCTTTCTTT | CASSLAGGGLEAFF
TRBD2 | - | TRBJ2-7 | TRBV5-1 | TGCGCCAGCAGCTCCCGCTTGGGGGGGATCTCCTACGAGCAGTACTTC | CASSSRLGGISYEQYF
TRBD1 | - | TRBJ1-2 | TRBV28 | TGTGCCAGCAGTTCGGGACAGGGCAATGGCTACACCTTC | CASSSGQGNGYTF
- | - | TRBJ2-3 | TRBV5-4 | TGTGCCAGCAGCTTTTCAGGGTCCACAGATACGCAGTATTTT | CASSFSGSTDTQYF